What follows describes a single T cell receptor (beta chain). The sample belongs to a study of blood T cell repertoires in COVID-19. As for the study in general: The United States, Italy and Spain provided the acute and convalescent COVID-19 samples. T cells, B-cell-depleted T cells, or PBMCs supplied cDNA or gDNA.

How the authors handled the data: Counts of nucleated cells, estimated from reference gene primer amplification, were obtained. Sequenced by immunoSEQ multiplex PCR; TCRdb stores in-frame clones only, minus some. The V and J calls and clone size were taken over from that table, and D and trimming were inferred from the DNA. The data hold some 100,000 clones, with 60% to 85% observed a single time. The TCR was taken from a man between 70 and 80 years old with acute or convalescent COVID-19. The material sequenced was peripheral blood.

CDR3 sequence (DNA): TGTGCCATCAGTGAGTCAGGGGGCTCGAACACCGGGGAGCTGTTTTTT. The encoded protein is CAISESGGSNTGELFF. V usage is TRBV10-3 and J usage is TRBJ2-2, with 7 bases aligning to TRBD1. Per germline, CDR1 ENHRY and CDR2 SYGVKD. Germline trimming cut 0 bases from V and 0 bases from J; bases unmatched to any gene: 1. The CDR3 covers 16 residues.